In this sample, the clone carrying this T cell receptor beta chain turned up once. No antigen is known for it. This sample is part of a study of chemoradiotherapy in HPV16-positive cancers. This CDR3 region has 16 residues. Germline trimming cut 4 bases from V and 3 bases from J; bases unmatched to any gene: 9. Germline V CDR1 and CDR2: SGHNT, YYREEE (reference sequence). Sequenced by immunoSEQ multiplex PCR; TCRdb stores in-frame clones only, minus some. The top ten hold roughly 12% of the sample, which has approximately 9,300 clones, 90% to 95% seen once. The study, taken as a whole, reports: For HPV16-positive patients, expanding HPV-responsive T cells associated with longer recurrence-free survival.

This TCR was sampled from a human donor with HPV-associated anogenital cancer. The sequences come from blood, collected from a patient who underwent chemoradiotherapy. V usage is TRBV5-4 and J usage is TRBJ2-2; the match to TRBD1 covers 7 bases. The CDR3 reads CASSRPGQYDTGELFF. CDR3 nucleotide sequence: TGTGCCAGCAGCCGTCCGGGACAGTACGACACCGGGGAGCTGTTTTTT.